This T cell receptor (beta chain) was recorded in a study of T cell responses to AZD1222 COVID-19 vaccine. Method: immunoSEQ multiplex PCR; TCRdb's copy keeps in-frame clones and lacks some. The repertoire consists of 75,000 to 90,000 clones, with around 86% occurring once and the leading ten covering about 8.7%. V lost 8 bases to trimming and J lost 6 bases, with 20 bases between them. This CDR3 is 14 amino acids long. Per germline, CDR1 MDHEN and CDR2 SYDVKM. The rearrangement uses TRBV28 and TRBJ2-7; a possible D gene is TRBD1 (6 bases). The source was peripheral blood, collected on day 0 of AZD1222 vaccination. This TCR came from an adult in good health. In DNA, the CDR3 is TGTGCCAGCTCCCTACCTCGAGGGACAACCGAGCAGTACTTC. Its protein product is CASSLPRGTTEQYF.